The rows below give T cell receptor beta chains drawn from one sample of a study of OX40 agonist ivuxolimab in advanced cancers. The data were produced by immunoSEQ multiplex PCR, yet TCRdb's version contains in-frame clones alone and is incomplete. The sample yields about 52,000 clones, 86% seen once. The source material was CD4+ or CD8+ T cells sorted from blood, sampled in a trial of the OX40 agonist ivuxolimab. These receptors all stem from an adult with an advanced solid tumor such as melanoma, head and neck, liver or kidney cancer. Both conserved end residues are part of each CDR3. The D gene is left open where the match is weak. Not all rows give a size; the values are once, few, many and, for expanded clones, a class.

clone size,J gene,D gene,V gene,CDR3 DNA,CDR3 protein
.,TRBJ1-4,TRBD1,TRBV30,TGTGCCTGGAGTGTAAATACCGGGACAGGGGAAAATGAAAAACTGTTTTTT,CAWSVNTGTGENEKLFF
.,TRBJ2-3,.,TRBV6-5,TGTGCCAGCAGTGATGCGGGAAGCACAGATACGCAGTATTTT,CASSDAGSTDTQYF
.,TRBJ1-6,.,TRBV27,TGTGCCAGCAGTTTAAGTAGCTCCTATAATTCACCCCTCCACTTT,CASSLSSSYNSPLHF
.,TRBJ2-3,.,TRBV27,TGTGCCAGCAGTTTAGGGCCCCTATGGGGCACAGATACGCAGTATTTT,CASSLGPLWGTDTQYF
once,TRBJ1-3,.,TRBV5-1,TGCGCCAGCAGCTTGGACCCAAATGGAAACACCATATATTTT,CASSLDPNGNTIYF
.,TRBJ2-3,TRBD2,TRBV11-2,TGTGCCAGCAGCCCGGCTGGGACTAGCGGGGTTGCGCAGTATTTT,CASSPAGTSGVAQYF
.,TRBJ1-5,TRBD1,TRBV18,TGTGCCAGCTCACCAGGGACAGGGGGCTTCGGACAGCCCCAGCATTTT,CASSPGTGGFGQPQHF
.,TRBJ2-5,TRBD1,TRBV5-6,TGTGCCAGCACCTTGACAGGGTCGTGGGGCCAAGAGACCCAGTACTTC,CASTLTGSWGQETQYF
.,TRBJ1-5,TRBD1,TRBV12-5,TGTGCTAGTGGTGAATGGGACAGGGGGACCACTTACAATCAGCCCCAGCATTTT,CASGEWDRGTTYNQPQHF
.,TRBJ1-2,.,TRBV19,TGTGCCAGTAGTATAGAGGTGGGTCAACGGGGCTACACCTTC,CASSIEVGQRGYTF
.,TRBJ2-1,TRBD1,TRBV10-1,TGCGCCAGCAGTGAGGGGCAGGGGGTCTTTCGGAATCATGAGCAGTTCTTC,CASSEGQGVFRNHEQFF
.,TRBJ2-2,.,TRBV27,TGTGCCAGCAGGAAAGACCCCCGGGGGTACACCGGGGAGCTGTTTTTT,CASRKDPRGYTGELFF
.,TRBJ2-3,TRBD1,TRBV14,TGTGCCAGCAGCCTCGGGACAGGGGGCGTAGATACGCAGTATTTT,CASSLGTGGVDTQYF
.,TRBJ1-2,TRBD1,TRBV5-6,TGTGCCAGCAGCTTGGGCAGGGGGCGTAGCTATGGCTACACCTTC,CASSLGRGRSYGYTF
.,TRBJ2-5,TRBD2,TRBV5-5,TGTGCCAGCAGGAGGGGACTAGCGGGGGAGGAGACCCAGTACTTC,CASRRGLAGEETQYF
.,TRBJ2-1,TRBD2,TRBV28,TGTGCCAGCAGTTTATCTGGGCTAGCGGGGGGCCGGGTTGGGTTCTTC,CASSLSGLAGGRVGFF
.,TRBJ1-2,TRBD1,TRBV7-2,TGTGCCAGCAGCTCCAGACCCGGGACAGACTATGGCTACACCTTC,CASSSRPGTDYGYTF
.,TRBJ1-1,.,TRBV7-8,TGTGCCAGCAGCTCACCCGTCAGCATGAACACTGAAGCTTTCTTT,CASSSPVSMNTEAFF
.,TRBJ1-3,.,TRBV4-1,TGCGCCAGCAGCCCCGAGGGGCGCTCTGGAAACACCATATATTTT,CASSPEGRSGNTIYF
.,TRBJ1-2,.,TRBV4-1,TGCGCCAGCAGCCAAGGTGGGGGTCGTGGCTACACCTTC,CASSQGGGRGYTF
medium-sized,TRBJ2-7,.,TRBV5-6,TGTGCCAGCAGCTCGTGGGGCACAAGCCCCTACGAGCAGTACTTC,CASSSWGTSPYEQYF
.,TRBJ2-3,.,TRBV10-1,TGCGCCAGCAGTGAGTCGATCCGATCTAGCACAGATACGCAGTATTTT,CASSESIRSSTDTQYF
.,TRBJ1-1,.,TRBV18,TGTGCCAGCTCACCGTCGAGCGAGAGCACTGAAGCTTTCTTT,CASSPSSESTEAFF
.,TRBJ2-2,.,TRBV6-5,TGTGCCAGCAGAGATAACACCGGGGAGCTGTTTTTT,CASRDNTGELFF
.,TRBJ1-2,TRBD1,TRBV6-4,TGTGCCAGCAGGGATACAGGGGTCCCTGGCTACACCTTC,CASRDTGVPGYTF
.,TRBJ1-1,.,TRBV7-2,TGTGCCAGCAGCTTAGGGGGGGGAAGGAACACTGAAGCTTTCTTT,CASSLGGGRNTEAFF
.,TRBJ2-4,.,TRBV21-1,TGTGCCAGCAGCACCAGGACCAAAAACATTCAGTACTTC,CASSTRTKNIQYF
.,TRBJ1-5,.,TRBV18,TGTGCCAGCTCACCACCAGGGGCACTGCTTGGGCCCCAGCATTTT,CASSPPGALLGPQHF
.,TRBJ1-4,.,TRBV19,TGTGCCAGTAGTATTCAGGGATTGGGTGAAAAACTGTTTTTT,CASSIQGLGEKLFF
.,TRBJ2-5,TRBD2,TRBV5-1,TGCGCCAGCAGCTTGTTCCCTAGCGGGTACCAAGAGACCCAGTACTTC,CASSLFPSGYQETQYF
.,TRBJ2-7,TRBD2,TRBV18,TGTGCCAGCTCACCACCGGCCAGCGGGGTATTCTCCTACGAGCAGTACTTC,CASSPPASGVFSYEQYF
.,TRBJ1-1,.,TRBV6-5,TGTGCCAGCAGTTACTCGATGACCACTGAAGCTTTCTTT,CASSYSMTTEAFF
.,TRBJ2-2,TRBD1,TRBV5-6,TGTGCCAGCAGCAGGCCCCGGGGACAGGGAATCACCGGGGAGCTGTTTTTT,CASSRPRGQGITGELFF
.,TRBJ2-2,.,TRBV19,TGTGCCAGTAGTACCTCAGGCCGTGGGGAGCTGTTTTTT,CASSTSGRGELFF
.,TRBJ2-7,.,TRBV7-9,TGTGCCAGCAGCCCGACCCCCTACGAGCAGTACTTC,CASSPTPYEQYF
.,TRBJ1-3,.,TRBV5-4,TGTGCCAGCAGCGCCGGGGGGCCTGGAAACACCATATATTTT,CASSAGGPGNTIYF
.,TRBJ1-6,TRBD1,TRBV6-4,TGTGCCAGCAGTGCGACAGGGAATGATTCACCCCTCCACTTT,CASSATGNDSPLHF
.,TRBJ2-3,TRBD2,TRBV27,TGTGCCAGCAGTCCTGGCTTAGCGGGGGGTGCAGATACGCAGTATTTT,CASSPGLAGGADTQYF
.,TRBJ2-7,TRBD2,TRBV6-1,TGTGCCACTACTATAGCGGGGGCTTCCTACGAGCAGTACTTC,CATTIAGASYEQYF
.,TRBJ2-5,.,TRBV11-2,TGTGCCAGCAGCTTCGGCAGCCAAGAGACCCAGTACTTC,CASSFGSQETQYF
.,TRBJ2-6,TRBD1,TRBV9,TGTGCCAGCAGCGTAGTGCCAGGGGGCGGCTCTGGGGCCAACGTCCTGACTTTC,CASSVVPGGGSGANVLTF
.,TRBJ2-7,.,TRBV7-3,TGTACCAGCAGCTTAACGGGGGGCTCCAACGAGCAGTACTTC,CTSSLTGGSNEQYF
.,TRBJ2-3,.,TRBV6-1,TGTGCCAGCAGCAGGACTGGCACGCAGTATTTT,CASSRTGTQYF
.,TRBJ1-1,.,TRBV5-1,TGCGCCAGCAGCCGCGGGCCGAACACTGAAGCTTTCTTT,CASSRGPNTEAFF